This TCR beta chain was recorded in a study of memory CD4+ T cells and cytomegalovirus serostatus. At the level of the study: Donors were healthy Belgian adults, 10 or so CMV seropositive and around 23 seronegative.

CDR1 is MDHEN and CDR2 is SYDVKM in the germline V gene. CDR3 size: 16 residues. Trimming cost V 4 bases and J 3 bases, with 15 bases left between them. The sort gate was single viable CD3+CD4+CD8-CD45RO+ cells for memory CD4+ T cells. Some clones are missing from TCRdb's copy, which holds only in-frame ones; the method was immunoSEQ multiplex PCR. The sample consists of some 44,000 clones, 76% of them appearing once. This receptor was obtained from an adult in good health and CMV-seronegative. The chain carries TRBV28 and TRBJ2-2, with unresolved D. Sequencing was done on a sample of memory CD4+ T cells from blood. CDR3 in amino acids: CASSWWQTRDTGELFF. The CDR3 bases are TGTGCCAGCAGTTGGTGGCAGACAAGAGACACCGGGGAGCTGTTTTTT.